These 3 T cell receptor beta chains were all obtained from the same sample, sequenced in a study of cytomegalovirus exposure and HLA in healthy donors. The PCR used 60 Vbeta and 13 Jbeta primers. The protocol was immunoSEQ multiplex PCR, while the TCRdb copy is restricted to in-frame clones and leaves out a portion. This sample yields 140,000 to 150,000 clones, of which roughly 66% are seen a single time; around 6.3% belongs to the top ten. Sequencing input: PBMCs. Every receptor here comes from a woman between 55 and 75 years old in good health and CMV-seronegative.

This clone is a singleton in its sample. This chain links TRBV29-1 with TRBJ2-1; D uncertain. The CDR3 runs 11 residues. Germline CDR1 and CDR2: SQVTM and ANQGSEA. V lost 6 bases and J lost 7, with 10 bases in between. CDR3 bases: TGCAGCGTCTCAAACATGAATGAGCAGTTCTTC. This codes for CSVSNMNEQFF.

This chain uses TRBV7-2 with TRBJ2-5; 10 bases line up with TRBD2. The tail of the sequence fits TRBJ2-7 better, so the J call may be wrong. The CDR3 consists of 14 residues. Germline CDR1 and CDR2: SGHTA and FQGNSA. CDR3 residues: CASSSLSGGYEQYF. CDR3 coding DNA: TGTGCCAGCAGCTCGCTTAGCGGGGGGTACGAGCAGTACTTC.

The chain couples TRBV7-9 to TRBJ1-4; no definite D call. V dropped 2 bases and J dropped 4 bases, with 8 bases sitting between them. The germline V gene has CDR1 SEHNR and CDR2 FQNEAQ (reference sequence). This CDR3 is built from 14 residues. Written as DNA, the CDR3 is TGTGCCAGCAGCTTACCGGGGTTTAATGAAAAACTGTTTTTT. Translating gives CASSLPGFNEKLFF.